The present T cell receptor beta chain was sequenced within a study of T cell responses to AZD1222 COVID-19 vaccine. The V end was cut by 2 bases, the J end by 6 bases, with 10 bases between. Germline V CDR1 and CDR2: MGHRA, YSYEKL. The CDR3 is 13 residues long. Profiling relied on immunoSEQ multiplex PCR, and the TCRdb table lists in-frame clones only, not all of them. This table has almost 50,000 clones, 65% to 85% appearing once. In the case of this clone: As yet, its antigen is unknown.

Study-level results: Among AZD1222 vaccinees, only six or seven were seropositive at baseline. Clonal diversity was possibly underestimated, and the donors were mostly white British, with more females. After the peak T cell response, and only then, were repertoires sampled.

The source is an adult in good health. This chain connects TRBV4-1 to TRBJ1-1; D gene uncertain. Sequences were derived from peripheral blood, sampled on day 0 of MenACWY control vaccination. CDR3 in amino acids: CASSQLFAPEAFF. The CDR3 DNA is TGCGCCAGCAGCCAACTGTTTGCCCCTGAAGCTTTCTTT.